The TCR beta chain under discussion was sequenced for a study of cytomegalovirus exposure and HLA in healthy donors. About the study: An earlier analysis identified 100 million to 130 million unique TCR beta sequences in about 200 million T cells. Of roughly 360 genotyped donors, 81% grouped in the Caucasian-associated ancestry cluster. General study findings and limits: According to an earlier analysis, most TCR beta V segments yielded productive rearrangements about 87% or about 30% of the time.

Remarks on this clone: The target antigen is unknown.

13 Jbeta primers and 60 Vbeta primers were used for the PCR. Data came from immunoSEQ multiplex PCR; TCRdb stores just in-frame clones and leaves some out. The sample yields 95,000 to 150,000 clones, 81% seen once. V lost 0 bases, J lost 4 bases, and 7 bases stayed unmatched. Germline V CDR1 and CDR2: GTSNPN, SVGIG (reference sequence). This CDR3 is built from 16 residues. The TCR originated in a man younger than 30 in good health and CMV-seropositive. Sequenced input: PBMCs. The chain links TRBV30 to TRBJ1-2, with TRBD1 identical over 11 bases. CDR3 amino acids: CAWSVTRTGGIYGYTF. The DNA for the CDR3 is TGTGCCTGGAGTGTAACCAGGACAGGGGGCATCTATGGCTACACCTTC.